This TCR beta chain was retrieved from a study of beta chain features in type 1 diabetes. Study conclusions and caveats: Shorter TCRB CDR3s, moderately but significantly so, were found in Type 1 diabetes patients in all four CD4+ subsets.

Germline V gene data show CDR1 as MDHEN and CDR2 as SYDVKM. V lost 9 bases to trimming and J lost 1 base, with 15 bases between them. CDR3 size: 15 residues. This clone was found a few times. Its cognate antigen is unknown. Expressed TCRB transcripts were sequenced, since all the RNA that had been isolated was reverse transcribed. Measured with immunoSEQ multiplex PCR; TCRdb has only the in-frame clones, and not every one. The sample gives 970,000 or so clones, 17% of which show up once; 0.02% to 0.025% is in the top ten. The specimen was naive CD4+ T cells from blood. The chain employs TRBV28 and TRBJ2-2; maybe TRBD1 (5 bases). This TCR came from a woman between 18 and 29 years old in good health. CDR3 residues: CARSYKTENTGELFF. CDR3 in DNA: TGTGCCAGGTCCTATAAGACAGAGAACACCGGGGAGCTGTTTTTT.